What follows are 18 T cell receptor beta chains derived from one specimen sequenced in a study of T cell changes during pregnancy in multiple sclerosis. Sequenced by immunoSEQ multiplex PCR; TCRdb stores in-frame clones only, minus some. The sample records about 59,000 clones, roughly nine tenths being singletons. The sequencing used peripheral blood, collected in the third trimester of pregnancy. These receptors all stem from a female donor in good health, enrolled as a control in a pregnancy study.

The V call is TRBV19, the J call TRBJ1-5, with 7 bases matching TRBD1. Germline CDR1 LNHDA, CDR2 SQIVND (reference sequence). The CDR3 extends over 15 amino acids. Trimming at V came to 7 bases and at J to 1 base, leaving 7 bases not matched to a gene. Here the CDR3 reads CASNPTGLSNQPQHF. The CDR3 bases are TGTGCCAGTAATCCGACAGGGCTGAGCAATCAGCCCCAGCATTTT.

The rearrangement links TRBV18 to TRBJ2-3; 8 positions agree with TRBD2. The germline V gene has CDR1 KGHSH and CDR2 LQKENI. J lost 3 bases, V lost 3 bases, and 11 bases had no gene match. CDR3 length: 17 residues. CDR3 in amino acids: CASSPPGAGARTDTQYF. The CDR3 DNA reads TGTGCCAGCTCACCCCCGGGAGCGGGGGCCCGAACAGATACGCAGTATTTT.

The gene calls are TRBV29-1 and TRBJ1-2, with TRBD1 matching over 7 bases. Trimming took 6 bases from V and 5 from J; bases not matched to a gene: 3. The CDR3 extends over 11 amino acids. Looked up from germline, CDR1 is SQVTM and CDR2 is ANQGSEA. This CDR3 is CSVGQEYGYTF. Here the CDR3 DNA reads TGCAGCGTCGGACAGGAGTATGGCTACACCTTC.

The chain combines TRBV7-9 with TRBJ2-7; 8 bases line up with TRBD2. J lost 2 bases, V lost 3 bases, and 3 bases had no gene match. The CDR3 loop spans 14 amino acids. CDR1 is SEHNR, CDR2 FQNEAQ, per germline (reference sequence). CDR3 protein: CASSLAGGTYEQYF. The CDR3 DNA is TGTGCCAGCAGCTTGGCGGGGGGAACCTACGAGCAGTACTTC.

Concerning this clone itself: A junction end diverges from the germline sequence, so it may reflect a read error. V usage is TRBV5-6 and J usage is TRBJ2-7; the D is unclear. CDR1 is SGHDT and CDR2 is YYEEEE in the germline V gene. This CDR3 is built from 11 residues. The CDR3 DNA follows: TGTGCCAGCAGCTTTTCCTACGGGCAGTACTTC. This encodes CASSFSYGQYF.

The chain has TRBV4-1 and TRBJ2-5; D is ambiguous. V was pared by 4 bases and J by 5 bases, with 17 bases between. CDR1 MGHRA and CDR2 YSYEKL come from the germline V gene. This CDR3 region has 15 residues. DNA for the CDR3: TGCGCCAGCAGCCTACCCGGAACGCTACAGGAGACCCAGTACTTC. Its translation: CASSLPGTLQETQYF.

The chain links TRBV29-1 to TRBJ1-2; no firm D call. Germline V gene data show CDR1 as SQVTM and CDR2 as ANQGSEA. V shed 5 bases and J shed 12 bases, with 13 bases lying between them. The CDR3 has 10 residues. The CDR3 sequence is CSVYDGFHTF. The CDR3 bases are TGCAGCGTTTATGACGGGTTCCACACCTTC.

The genes are TRBV7-9 and TRBJ2-1; TRBD2 matches 8 bases. Germline assignment: CDR1 SEHNR and CDR2 FQNEAQ (reference sequence). With V trimmed by 5 bases and J by 8 bases, 20 bases remained unmatched. The CDR3 is made up of 18 amino acids. The CDR3 sequence: CASSPSPGLTSARDEQFF. The CDR3 bases are TGTGCCAGCAGCCCATCCCCCGGGTTGACTAGCGCCAGGGATGAGCAGTTCTTC.

The chain combines TRBV7-3 with TRBJ2-1; possible D gene TRBD1, 5 bases. Germline lookup yields CDR1 SGHTA and CDR2 FQGTGA. Trimming left V 1 base short and J 9 bases short, with 16 bases between. The CDR3 runs to 15 residues. The CDR3 nucleotides read TGTGCCAGCAGCTTAATGAAGTGGGGCCTCAGTGAGCAGTTCTTC. Encoded protein: CASSLMKWGLSEQFF.

V gene TRBV28 combines with J gene TRBJ2-7; TRBD2 matches 7 bases. The ends lost 7 bases at V and 0 bases at J; junction bases unmatched: 12. There are 16 residues in the CDR3. Germline V gives CDR1 MDHEN, CDR2 SYDVKM. CDR3 region: CASTPWPSGSSYEQYF. The DNA for the CDR3 is TGTGCCAGCACCCCATGGCCTAGCGGTTCCTCCTACGAGCAGTACTTC.

The rearrangement joins TRBV19 to TRBJ2-5, with 11 bases matching TRBD2. There are 14 residues in the CDR3. Trimming at V came to 8 bases and at J to 7 bases, leaving 9 bases not matched to a gene. Germline loops: CDR1 LNHDA, CDR2 SQIVND (reference sequence). CDR3 coding DNA: TGTGCCAGTCTCCCTAGCGGGAGGAGTGGGACCCAGTACTTC. It is translated as CASLPSGRSGTQYF.

To note about this clone: Other DNA sequences in the same sample also yield this CDR3. The rearrangement joins TRBV4-1 to TRBJ2-2, with D perhaps TRBD2 (6 bases). Looked up from germline, CDR1 is MGHRA and CDR2 is YSYEKL. Trimming cost V 2 bases and J 6 bases, with 16 bases left between them. The CDR3 loop spans 16 amino acids. CDR3 sequence reads: CASSQLTSDVAGELFF. CDR3 DNA sequence: TGCGCCAGCAGCCAATTGACTAGTGATGTCGCCGGGGAGCTGTTTTTT.

The chain employs TRBV15 and TRBJ1-4; no reliable D call. The CDR3 runs 15 residues. The V gene lost 6 bases and the J gene lost 0 bases, with 11 bases spanning the gap. Germline V gene data show CDR1 as LNHNV and CDR2 as YYDKDF (reference sequence). DNA of the CDR3: TGTGCCACCAGGGTGAGGAGGGCAACTAATGAAAAACTGTTTTTT. Translated: CATRVRRATNEKLFF.

The CDR3 nucleotides are TGCGCCAGCAGCCCCTCCAGGGGCTATGGCTACACCTTC. Its translation: CASSPSRGYGYTF. The rearrangement joins TRBV4-3 to TRBJ1-2; a possible D gene is TRBD1 (6 bases). This CDR3 spans 13 amino acids. CDR1 and CDR2 from the germline V gene are LGHNA and YSLEER. Trimming shortened V by 4 bases and J by 4 bases, and 10 bases separated the two germline ends.

The chain uses TRBV28 and TRBJ2-7, with TRBD1 identical over 7 bases. There are 14 residues in the CDR3. V shed 6 bases, J shed 6 bases, and the junction held 11 bases outside the gene matches. Germline CDR1 MDHEN, CDR2 SYDVKM. The CDR3 spells CASSRPEDRAEQYF. CDR3 nucleotide sequence: TGTGCCAGCAGCCGACCTGAAGACAGGGCCGAGCAGTACTTC.

The V gene is TRBV5-1, the J gene TRBJ2-3; 9 bases are a match to TRBD2. J lost 1 base, V lost 4 bases, and 7 bases had no gene match. CDR1 is SGHRS and CDR2 is YFSETQ in the germline V gene. The CDR3 length is 16 residues. The CDR3 DNA follows: TGCGCCAGCAGCAATAGCGGGGGAGGAGGCACAGATACGCAGTATTTT. Residues: CASSNSGGGGTDTQYF.

This clone was seen just once. The chain links TRBV7-9 to TRBJ1-2; 7 bases align to TRBD1. V dropped 6 bases and J dropped 7; count of bases not matched to a gene: 8. The V gene's germline CDR1 is SEHNR and CDR2 FQNEAQ (reference sequence). The CDR3 contains 13 residues. CDR3 in amino acids: CASSYTGDGGYTF. CDR3 DNA: TGTGCCAGCAGTTATACAGGGGACGGTGGCTACACCTTC.

The rearrangement links TRBV11-2 to TRBJ2-7; 7 bases fit TRBD1. The CDR3 totals 16 residues. V gave up 0 bases and J gave up 4 bases; unmatched junction bases: 9. Germline V gives CDR1 SGHAT, CDR2 FQNNGV. DNA of the CDR3: TGTGCCAGCAGCTTAGATGTTGAGACAGGGACGTACGAGCAGTACTTC. Translation gives CASSLDVETGTYEQYF.